The 14 T cell receptor beta chains listed next were all sequenced from one sample in a study of T cell responses to AZD1222 COVID-19 vaccine. TCRdb keeps only in-frame clones here, not all; method: immunoSEQ multiplex PCR. The table includes 120,000 or so clones, around 91% detected once. This specimen consisted of peripheral blood, obtained on day 0 of MenACWY control vaccination. These receptor sequences come from an adult in good health.

This rearrangement joins TRBV28 to TRBJ1-2; no firm D call. Germline CDR1 reads MDHEN; CDR2 reads SYDVKM. Trimming took off 1 base at V and 7 bases at J, with 4 bases between the two ends. The CDR3 extends over 11 amino acids. CDR3 nucleotides: TGTGCCAGCAGTTTATTCTCTGGCTACACCTTC. Translated, it gives CASSLFSGYTF.

The rearrangement links TRBV7-6 to TRBJ2-3; D might be TRBD1 or TRBD2, each matching 5 bases. There are 18 residues in the CDR3. The germline V gene encodes CDR1 SGHVS and CDR2 FNYEAQ. Trimming pared 1 base from V and 4 bases from J, leaving 21 bases between. The DNA of the CDR3 is TGTGCCAGCAGCTTAGTTGGTGGCTACGGGGCGTTCGCAGATACGCAGTATTTT. Translated: CASSLVGGYGAFADTQYF. Combining the CDR3 with reference TRBV7-6 and TRBJ2-3 gives the whole variable domain GAGVSQSPRYKVTKRGQDVALRCDPISGHVSLYWYRQALGQGPEFLTYFNYEAQQDKSGLPNDRFSAERPEGSISTLTIQRTEQRDSAMYRCASSLVGGYGAFADTQYFGPGTRLTVL.

The chain recombines TRBV5-8 with TRBJ1-1; D might be TRBD1 (5 bases). Germline values: CDR1 SGHTS, CDR2 YDEGEE. V was trimmed by 6 bases and J by 2 bases, leaving 11 bases between them. The CDR3 is 13 amino acids. The CDR3 DNA reads as TGTGCCAGCACCGGGGCGGGTAACACTGAAGCTTTCTTT. This translates into CASTGAGNTEAFF.

The chain recombines TRBV5-1 with TRBJ2-7; 9 positions agree with TRBD1. CDR3 length: 15 residues. CDR1 is SGHRS and CDR2 is YFSETQ in the germline V gene. Unmatched junction bases numbered 12, after V lost 7 bases and J lost 4 bases. In DNA form, the CDR3 reads TGCGCCAGCTTGAAAAGCCCGGGACAGGGATACGAGCAGTACTTC. It yields the protein CASLKSPGQGYEQYF.

V usage is TRBV28 and J usage is TRBJ2-1, with D possibly matching TRBD2 (6 bases). The CDR3 runs to 16 residues. Germline assignment: CDR1 MDHEN and CDR2 SYDVKM. Trimming removed 10 bases from V and 1 base from J, with 20 bases in between. The CDR3 here is CATLSNGRRSYNEQFF. The CDR3 DNA reads TGTGCCACCCTGAGTAACGGGAGAAGGTCCTACAATGAGCAGTTCTTC.

This clone was seen once. The CDR3 is CAWRTGLEKISPLHF. CDR3 nucleotides: TGTGCCTGGAGGACAGGGTTAGAGAAAATTTCACCCCTCCACTTT. The chain uses TRBV30 and TRBJ1-6; TRBD1 agrees at 7 bases. CDR1 GTSNPN and CDR2 SVGIG come from the germline V gene (reference sequence). Trimming at V came to 3 bases and at J to 9 bases, leaving 11 bases not matched to a gene. This CDR3 is 15 amino acids long.

This chain links TRBV25-1 with TRBJ2-1, with a tentative D call TRBD1 (6 bases). Trimming cost V 7 bases and J 0 bases, with 19 bases left between them. CDR1 is MGHDK, CDR2 SYGVNS, per germline. The CDR3 is 17 amino acids. CDR3 bases: TGTGCCAGCACAGGATACGGGACAAAGGCCTCCTACAATGAGCAGTTCTTC. It encodes CASTGYGTKASYNEQFF. Full variable domain (outside the CDR3, taken from reference TRBV25-1 and TRBJ2-1): EADIYQTPRYLVIGTGKKITLECSQTMGHDKMYWYQQDPGMELHLIHYSYGVNSTEKGDLSSESTVSRIRTEHFPLTLESARPSHTSQYLCASTGYGTKASYNEQFFGPGTRLTVL.

V is TRBV20-1 and J is TRBJ2-3, with 7 bases fitting TRBD1. Trimming cost V 3 bases and J 2 bases; bases outside gene matches: 5. This CDR3 is 14 amino acids long. From germline, CDR1 is DFQATT and CDR2 SNEGSKA (reference sequence). CDR3: CSASSDRVTDTQYF. The CDR3 DNA reads as TGCAGTGCTAGTTCCGACAGGGTCACAGATACGCAGTATTTT.

The chain couples TRBV3-1 (or the pseudogene TRBV3-2) to TRBJ2-1, with TRBD2 matching over 10 bases. Germline loops: CDR1 LGHDT, CDR2 YNNKEL (reference sequence). The trim removed 3 bases at V and 8 bases at J, leaving 4 bases unmatched. CDR3 length: 14 amino acids. The CDR3 loop reads CASSHGLADYEQFF. CDR3 nucleotide sequence: TGTGCCAGCAGCCACGGACTAGCGGACTATGAGCAGTTCTTC.

This clone has a single count. The J gene is TRBJ2-1, the V gene TRBV18; TRBD1 agrees at 9 bases. V was clipped by 4 bases and J by 9 bases; unmatched bases: 7. Germline V gene data show CDR1 as KGHSH and CDR2 as LQKENI. CDR3 length: 14 amino acids. In DNA form, the CDR3 reads TGTGCCAGCTCACGTCCCGGGACAGGGATTGAGCAGTTCTTC. Translating gives CASSRPGTGIEQFF.

This chain links TRBV6-2 or TRBV6-3 with TRBJ2-1; 7 bases fit TRBD1. CDR1 MNHEY and CDR2 SVGEGT come from the germline V gene. The trim removed 4 bases at V and 4 bases at J, leaving 7 bases unmatched. CDR3 length: 15 residues. The CDR3 DNA reads TGTGCCAGCAGTTCGACAGGGCCAGAGTACAATGAGCAGTTCTTC. This translates into CASSSTGPEYNEQFF.

The V and J genes are TRBV23-1 and TRBJ1-1; weak D call: TRBD1 (5 bases). TRBV23-1 is marked as an open reading frame, function uncertain. The CDR3 spans 16 residues. V lost 0 bases and J 3 bases, leaving 14 bases between the germline ends. The CDR3 region is CASSQSRGHSDTEAFF. The CDR3 DNA sequence: TGCGCCAGCAGTCAATCGCGCGGACACTCGGACACTGAAGCTTTCTTT.

This chain joins TRBV24-1 and TRBJ2-5, with 9 bases identical to TRBD2. The ends lost 4 bases at V and 5 bases at J; junction bases unmatched: 10. The CDR3 has 16 amino acids. The germline V gene encodes CDR1 KGHDR and CDR2 SFDVKD. The chain's CDR3 is CATSDPKTSGWETQYF. In nucleotides, the CDR3 is TGTGCCACCAGTGACCCTAAGACTAGCGGTTGGGAGACCCAGTACTTC.

This rearrangement joins TRBV28 to TRBJ1-1; the D is unclear. The CDR3 loop spans 17 amino acids. V lost 3 bases and J 0 bases, leaving 17 bases between the germline ends. Germline V gives CDR1 MDHEN, CDR2 SYDVKM. The CDR3 region is CASSLRNPGGMNTEAFF. CDR3 DNA: TGTGCCAGCAGTTTGAGAAACCCAGGAGGTATGAACACTGAAGCTTTCTTT. Combining the CDR3 with reference TRBV28 and TRBJ1-1 gives the whole variable domain DVKVTQSSRYLVKRTGEKVFLECVQDMDHENMFWYRQDPGLGLRLIYFSYDVKMKEKGDIPEGYSVSREKKERFSLILESASTNQTSMYLCASSLRNPGGMNTEAFFGQGTRLTVV.